The 9 T cell receptor beta chains below all came from one sample that was sequenced in a study of CD8+CD57+ T cells in acquired aplastic anemia (dated by TCRdb to between 2018 and 2020). Sequencer: Illumina HiSeq 2000. Profiling of TCR beta VDJ combinations and CDR3 sequences used genomic DNA as the template. Clones were called with MiXCR by TCRdb after fastp trimmed the public reads at Q25, and only in-frame beta chains were retained. For every CDR3 protein sequence, its rows merge into one entry that carries the most common genes and DNA. The sample records approximately 80,000 distinct CDR3 sequences, about three quarters of which are singletons. The ten largest clones take up approximately 81% of the sample. Expansion of CD8+CD57+ cells had been shown by flow cytometry in the patients chosen for sequencing. The material sequenced was sorted CD4+, CD8+, or CD8+CD57+ T cells (not recorded which) from PBMCs. These receptors all stem from a human donor with aplastic anemia.

The chain combines TRBV11-2 with TRBJ2-1, with a tentative D call TRBD1 (6 bases). This CDR3 is 15 amino acids long. Trimming cost V 3 bases and J 0 bases, with 9 bases left between them. Germline values: CDR1 SGHAT, CDR2 FQNNGV. The CDR3 here is CASSFDRSSYNEQFF. The CDR3 coding sequence is TGTGCCAGCAGCTTCGACAGGAGCTCCTACAATGAGCAGTTCTTC.

Here the CDR3 DNA reads TGTGCCAGCAACCAGGACAGTGCCTATGGCTACACCTTC. This sequence encodes CASNQDSAYGYTF. The chain has TRBV7-9 and TRBJ1-2; TRBD1 might be the D (6 bases). The CDR3 extends over 13 amino acids. Looked up from germline, CDR1 is SEHNR and CDR2 is FQNEAQ (reference sequence). Trimming removed 7 bases from V and 4 bases from J, with 13 bases in between.

The chain carries TRBV20-1 and TRBJ2-5; 9 nucleotides match TRBD1. In germline, CDR1 is DFQATT, CDR2 SNEGSKA (reference sequence). V lost 4 bases, J lost 5 bases, and 2 bases stayed unmatched. The length of the CDR3 is 12 residues. The CDR3 sequence is CSAKTGGETQYF. The CDR3 DNA reads as TGCAGTGCTAAGACAGGGGGGGAGACCCAGTACTTC.

The V call is TRBV16, the J call TRBJ2-7; 7 nucleotides align to TRBD1. Germline lookup yields CDR1 KGHSY and CDR2 FQNENV. V shed 2 bases, J shed 3 bases, and the junction held 7 bases outside the gene matches. The CDR3 spans 15 residues. Written as DNA, the CDR3 is TGTGCCAGCAGCCAACCCGACAGGGAACTCTACGAGCAGTACTTC. Residues: CASSQPDRELYEQYF.

This chain connects TRBV20-1 to TRBJ1-2, with D possibly matching TRBD1 (6 bases). The germline V gene encodes CDR1 DFQATT and CDR2 SNEGSKA (reference sequence). Trimming left V 5 bases short and J 9 bases short, with 25 bases between. There are 15 residues in the CDR3. The CDR3 region has the DNA TGCAGTGCTCTAGGGGGGCGGACCACAATCGGTAGCTACACCTTC. Encoded protein: CSALGGRTTIGSYTF.

J is TRBJ1-6 and V is TRBV15, with D maybe TRBD1 (5 bases). Trimming took off 5 bases at V and 2 bases at J, with 7 bases between the two ends. The CDR3 is 14 residues long. Germline lookup yields CDR1 LNHNV and CDR2 YYDKDF (reference sequence). The CDR3 loop reads CATSGGTYNSPLHF. The CDR3 DNA reads as TGTGCCACCAGCGGGGGTACCTATAATTCACCCCTCCACTTT.

The chain recombines TRBV29-1 with TRBJ2-7; D remains ambiguous. Trimming removed 1 base from V and 7 bases from J, with 14 bases in between. This CDR3 region has 13 residues. The germline gives CDR1 SQVTM, CDR2 ANQGSEA. The CDR3 region has the DNA TGCAGCGTTGAAGGGGCCGGAAAGGCAGAGCAGTACTTC. It encodes CSVEGAGKAEQYF.

This clonotype appeared a single time. Here the CDR3 omits its conserved ending phenylalanine or tryptophan, so a read error is the likely source. The DNA is left out, because the CDR3 cannot be placed on it with certainty; the CDR3 is given as TCRdb lists it. This chain joins TRBV25-1 and TRBJ1-1. Both ends counted, the CDR3 spans 9 residues. The germline V gene encodes CDR1 MGHDK and CDR2 SYGVNS. This CDR3 reads CASSDDTVL.

The chain recombines TRBV10-3 with TRBJ2-2; TRBD2 aligns across 7 bases. The V segment lost 7 bases and the J segment 5 bases; nucleotides outside the gene matches: 10. Germline-derived CDR1 and CDR2 are ENHRY and SYGVKD. The CDR3 consists of 15 residues. The DNA of the CDR3 is TGTGCCATCAAGGGGCTAGCGGATGGGACCGGGGAGCTGTTTTTT. Translated, it gives CAIKGLADGTGELFF.